Below, 20 T cell receptor beta chains from the same sample are listed, as sequenced in a study of response to subunit inactivated influenza vaccine. Via MiXCR, TCRdb re-called the RT-PCR reads, giving one row per CDR3 protein. Of about 530,000 distinct CDR3 sequences in the sample, 10% to 15% were seen once. Source: PBMCs from blood, taken more than 35 days after vaccination. These receptors all stem from a man aged 45-65 years who received an inactivated influenza vaccine.

The sample holds many counts of this clonotype. The chain combines TRBV24-1 with TRBJ2-1, with a possible D match to TRBD1 (6 bases). Per germline, CDR1 KGHDR and CDR2 SFDVKD. V lost 5 bases, J lost 15 bases, and 16 bases lay in between. The CDR3 totals 12 residues. The CDR3 loop reads CATSVVTGKRFF. CDR3 nucleotide sequence: TGTGCCACCAGTGTCGTAACAGGGAAGAGGTTCTTC.

This clonotype was found many times. The chain employs TRBV20-1 and TRBJ1-2, with 9 nucleotides matching TRBD1. The ends lost 0 bases at V and 6 bases at J; junction bases unmatched: 8. CDR1 is DFQATT, CDR2 SNEGSKA, per germline (reference sequence). CDR3 length: 15 amino acids. The CDR3 nucleotides are TGCAGTGCTAGAGATGGTGACAGGGGGACCGATGGCTACACCTTC. Translation gives CSARDGDRGTDGYTF.

The chain links TRBV7-3 to TRBJ2-1, with D possibly called TRBD1 or TRBD2 (5 bases each). V lost 4 bases and J lost 9, with 10 bases in between. This CDR3 region has 12 residues. Germline V lookup: CDR1 SGHTA, CDR2 FQGTGA. CDR3 sequence (DNA): TGTGCCAGCAGCTCCTATGGGGGTGAGCAGTTCTTC. As protein: CASSSYGGEQFF. Full variable domain (rest looked up from reference TRBV7-3 and TRBJ2-1): GAGVSQTPSNKVTEKGKYVELRCDPISGHTALYWYRQSLGQGPEFLIYFQGTGAADDSGLPNDRFFAVRPEGSVSTLKIQRTERGDSAVYLCASSSYGGEQFFGPGTRLTVL.

V and J are TRBV4-2 and TRBJ2-1, with 11 positions matching TRBD2. The CDR3 has 21 residues. V lost 3 bases to trimming and J lost 4 bases; unmatched junction nucleotides: 20. Germline V CDR1 and CDR2: LGHNA, YNFKEQ. The CDR3 DNA sequence: TGTGCCAGCAGCCATCGGGGACTAGCGGAGCCGAGTCCCCGAAATTACAATGAGCAGTTCTTC. It translates to CASSHRGLAEPSPRNYNEQFF.

The CDR3 sequence: CASGLGGAKNIQYF. Here the CDR3 DNA reads TGCGCCAGCGGCCTAGGGGGAGCCAAAAACATTCAGTACTTC. The V call is TRBV5-1, the J call TRBJ2-4; perhaps TRBD1 as D (6 bases). The CDR3 covers 14 residues. Trimming cost V 7 bases and J 0 bases, with 11 bases left between them. The V gene's germline CDR1 is SGHRS and CDR2 YFSETQ. The full variable domain, with the rest looked up from reference TRBV5-1 and TRBJ2-4, is KAGVTQTPRYLIKTRGQQVTLSCSPISGHRSVSWYQQTPGQGLQFLFEYFSETQRNKGNFPGRFSGRQFSNSRSEMNVSTLELGDSALYLCASGLGGAKNIQYFGAGTRLSVL.

The chain recombines TRBV6-1 with TRBJ2-7, with 9 bases fitting TRBD1. CDR3 length: 16 amino acids. Germline lookup yields CDR1 MNHNS and CDR2 SASEGT. V trimming: 5 bases; J trimming: 3 bases; junction bases outside the gene matches: 11. This chain's CDR3 is CASSLPQGALVYEQYF. CDR3 nucleotide sequence: TGTGCCAGCAGTCTCCCACAGGGGGCGCTAGTCTACGAGCAGTACTTC.

The V call is TRBV6-5, the J call TRBJ1-3, with D uncertain. CDR3 length equals 15 residues. V was shortened by 4 bases and J by 0 bases, with 10 bases between the two germline ends. Germline values: CDR1 MNHEY, CDR2 SVGAGI. The CDR3 DNA is TGTGCCAGCAGTTGGGGTAGGGACTCTGGAAACACCATATATTTT. Translation: CASSWGRDSGNTIYF.

The sample holds many counts of this clonotype. The chain couples TRBV29-1 to TRBJ1-1; D unclear. This CDR3 is built from 12 residues. Between the trimmed V and J ends, which lost 7 bases and 0 bases, there was a span of 9 bases. Germline values: CDR1 SQVTM, CDR2 ANQGSEA. As DNA, the CDR3 is TGCAGCGCGACCGCACTGAACACTGAAGCTTTCTTT. This codes for CSATALNTEAFF.

This clonotype has just a few counts. The chain joins TRBV28 to TRBJ2-7; TRBD2 matches 8 bases. This CDR3 comprises 13 residues. Germline values: CDR1 MDHEN, CDR2 SYDVKM. V trimming: 4 bases; J trimming: 3 bases; junction bases outside the gene matches: 2. CDR3 DNA: TGTGCCAGCAGTTCCCTAGCGGGCTACGAGCAGTACTTC. The encoded protein is CASSSLAGYEQYF.

This clonotype was picked up a small number of times. The chain has TRBV12-3 or TRBV12-4 and TRBJ2-1; TRBD1 agrees at 10 bases. V shed 5 bases and J 8 bases; nucleotides not matched to a gene: 9. This CDR3 contains 15 residues. The CDR3, as DNA: TGTGCCAGCAGTCCGCCGGGACAGGGGTTTCATGAGCAGTTCTTC. Translated: CASSPPGQGFHEQFF.

The rearrangement links TRBV7-9 to TRBJ2-3; D not resolved. V lost 5 bases and J 2 bases, leaving 17 bases between the germline ends. Germline CDR1 SEHNR, CDR2 FQNEAQ (reference sequence). This CDR3 spans 16 amino acids. In DNA, the CDR3 is TGTGCCAGCAGCCCCCGACGTGGTGGGGTCACAGATACGCAGTATTTT. This encodes CASSPRRGGVTDTQYF.

This clonotype was counted only a few times. The genes are TRBV18 and TRBJ2-3, with D unresolved. The length of the CDR3 is 13 residues. Germline CDR1 and CDR2: KGHSH and LQKENI. V dropped 3 bases and J dropped 5 bases, with 9 bases sitting between them. The CDR3 DNA is TGTGCCAGCTCACCCCCCCTCCGAGATACGCAGTATTTT. The encoded protein is CASSPPLRDTQYF.

This clonotype was seen only a few times. The J gene is TRBJ2-2, the V gene TRBV11-2; D is perhaps TRBD2 (5 bases). Germline V gene lookup returns CDR1 SGHAT and CDR2 FQNNGV. The CDR3 spans 16 residues. V was shortened by 2 bases and J by 6 bases, with 16 bases between the two germline ends. The CDR3 loop is CASSLFSDPFPGELFF. The DNA for the CDR3 is TGTGCCAGCAGCTTATTTAGCGACCCGTTCCCCGGGGAGCTGTTTTTT.

This clonotype appeared a few times. V and J are TRBV6-2 or TRBV6-3 and TRBJ2-5, with D possibly TRBD2 on 8 matching bases. CDR3 length equals 17 residues. Germline CDR1 is MNHEY and CDR2 is SVGEGT. V was cut by 5 bases and J by 0 bases, with 19 bases left in between. The CDR3 is CASSPGGSGAYQETQYF. CDR3 sequence (DNA): TGTGCCAGCAGTCCAGGGGGTAGCGGGGCCTACCAAGAGACCCAGTACTTC.

The chain links TRBV30 to TRBJ2-2; 12 nucleotides align to TRBD1. The V and J ends lost 0 bases and 8 bases, in that order; junction bases with no gene match: 4. The CDR3 consists of 15 residues. Per germline, CDR1 GTSNPN and CDR2 SVGIG (reference sequence). This CDR3 is CAWSVWDRGPGELFF. In DNA form, the CDR3 reads TGTGCCTGGAGTGTATGGGACAGGGGGCCGGGGGAGCTGTTTTTT.

This clonotype was seen more than once but under ten times. V and J are TRBV3-1 and TRBJ2-1; D call uncertain. This CDR3 spans 14 amino acids. Germline CDR1 is LGHDT and CDR2 is YNNKEL (reference sequence). The germline V and J ends were trimmed by 0 bases and 5 bases, with 8 bases remaining between them. Here the CDR3 DNA reads TGTGCCAGCAGCCAAGATTTAGTAAACAATGAGCAGTTCTTC. This translates into CASSQDLVNNEQFF.

V and J are TRBV5-5 and TRBJ1-2, with 9 bases fitting TRBD1. V trimming: 5 bases; J trimming: 2 bases; junction bases outside the gene matches: 4. The CDR3 contains 14 residues. Germline values: CDR1 SGHKS, CDR2 YYEKEE (reference sequence). CDR3 bases: TGTGCCAGCAGGCCAGGACAGGGGAACTATGGCTACACCTTC. As protein: CASRPGQGNYGYTF. Full variable domain (outside the CDR3, taken from reference TRBV5-5 and TRBJ1-2): DAGVTQSPTHLIKTRGQQVTLRCSPISGHKSVSWYQQVLGQGPQFIFQYYEKEERGRGNFPDRFSARQFPNYSSELNVNALLLGDSALYLCASRPGQGNYGYTFGSGTRLTVV.

V gene TRBV5-1 combines with J gene TRBJ2-7; 7 positions agree with TRBD1. Germline V gene data show CDR1 as SGHRS and CDR2 as YFSETQ. The V and J ends lost 5 bases and 5 bases, in that order; junction bases with no gene match: 7. This CDR3 spans 13 amino acids. CDR3 sequence: CASRLQGDNEQYF. The CDR3 bases are TGCGCCAGCAGGCTGCAGGGGGACAACGAGCAGTACTTC.

The chain joins TRBV9 to TRBJ2-2; TRBD2 agrees at 9 bases. Germline loops: CDR1 SGDLS, CDR2 YYNGEE. Losses at the gene ends were 0 bases for V and 1 base for J; bases not matched to a gene: 1. The CDR3 consists of 16 residues. CDR3 protein: CASSVVLAGNTGELFF. Written as DNA, the CDR3 is TGTGCCAGCAGCGTAGTACTAGCGGGGAACACCGGGGAGCTGTTTTTT.

This clonotype was observed a handful of times. This chain joins TRBV20-1 and TRBJ1-5; TRBD1 might be the D (6 bases). The length of the CDR3 is 13 residues. With 0 bases removed from V and 5 bases from J, the gap between germline ends came to 8 bases. Germline CDR1 DFQATT, CDR2 SNEGSKA (reference sequence). For the CDR3, the DNA is TGCAGTGCTAGAGACGGGGGCCATCAGCCCCAGCATTTT. This gives the protein CSARDGGHQPQHF.